The 32 T cell receptor beta chains given below trace back to one sample, sequenced in a study of blood T cell repertoires in COVID-19. Libraries were prepared by immunoSEQ multiplex PCR; TCRdb keeps only in-frame clonotypes and omits some of them. The table has 55,000 to 75,000 clones, 70% to 85% seen once. The specimen was peripheral blood. Source of these receptors: a woman in her sixties or seventies with acute or convalescent COVID-19.

This chain connects TRBV27 to TRBJ2-1; D possibly corresponds to TRBD2 (6 bases). Looked up from germline, CDR1 is MNHEY and CDR2 is SMNVEV (reference sequence). V was cut by 4 bases and J by 6 bases, with 13 bases left in between. The CDR3 is made up of 14 amino acids. The CDR3 loop reads CASSYSGRINEQFF. The DNA for the CDR3 is TGTGCCAGCAGTTATTCAGGGAGGATCAATGAGCAGTTCTTC.

In this sample, this clone turned up a few times. This chain joins TRBV28 and TRBJ1-5, with a tentative D call TRBD1 (6 bases). The CDR3 runs to 14 residues. Germline V lookup: CDR1 MDHEN, CDR2 SYDVKM. The V end lost 8 bases, the J end lost 5 bases, and 16 bases lay between the germline ends. The CDR3 nucleotides are TGTGCCAGCCACGGGGGGGCCGAGGATCAGCCCCAGCATTTT. Protein product: CASHGGAEDQPQHF.

In DNA form, the CDR3 reads TGTGCCAGCAGCCCTCTTGGGGGCTCCTCTGGGGCCAACGTCCTGACTTTC. It specifies CASSPLGGSSGANVLTF. The chain combines TRBV6-2 or TRBV6-3 with TRBJ2-6; maybe TRBD1 (6 bases). Germline CDR1 reads MNHEY; CDR2 reads SVGEGT. V lost 6 bases to trimming and J lost 0 bases, with 15 bases between them. This CDR3 region has 17 residues.

This rearrangement joins TRBV7-3 to TRBJ2-7, with 8 bases fitting TRBD2. The CDR3 runs 15 residues. Germline CDR1 SGHTA, CDR2 FQGTGA. Trimming at V came to 5 bases and at J to 5 bases, leaving 11 bases not matched to a gene. The DNA of the CDR3 is TGTGCCAGCAGCCTTTGGAGCGGGAGTGAGCACGAGCAGTACTTC. Encoded protein: CASSLWSGSEHEQYF.

V is TRBV7-2 and J is TRBJ2-7, with D maybe TRBD2 (6 bases). The CDR3 is 15 residues long. The ends were cut back, 0 bases at V and 7 bases at J, with 16 bases in the middle. CDR1 is SGHTA, CDR2 FQGNSA, per germline. The CDR3 DNA follows: TGTGCCAGCAGCTTAGCGCGGGACCTTCGTTGGGAGCAGTACTTC. Translating gives CASSLARDLRWEQYF.

The rearrangement links TRBV18 to TRBJ2-3; D is unclear. V lost 3 bases to trimming and J lost 2 bases, with 3 bases between them. This CDR3 is built from 12 residues. The V gene's germline CDR1 is KGHSH and CDR2 LQKENI. The CDR3 reads CASSPFTDTQYF. In DNA form, the CDR3 reads TGTGCCAGCTCACCCTTCACAGATACGCAGTATTTT.

The gene calls are TRBV19 and TRBJ1-1; D unclear. Germline V CDR1 and CDR2: LNHDA, SQIVND (reference sequence). The length of the CDR3 is 13 residues. The V gene lost 8 bases and the J gene lost 4 bases, with 14 bases spanning the gap. The chain's CDR3 is CASSLGIGTEAFF. The CDR3 nucleotides read TGTGCCAGTTCACTAGGTATTGGCACTGAAGCTTTCTTT.

The chain employs TRBV5-1 and TRBJ1-6; TRBD1 aligns across 7 bases. J lost 6 bases, V lost 4 bases, and 16 bases had no gene match. Germline V gene lookup returns CDR1 SGHRS and CDR2 YFSETQ. The CDR3 consists of 18 residues. The CDR3 bases are TGCGCCAGCAGCCAAGCGACAGGGACCCGCCAAAGTAATTCACCCCTCCACTTT. The encoded protein is CASSQATGTRQSNSPLHF.

A few counts support this clone. The chain uses TRBV30 and TRBJ1-2; 7 bases agree with TRBD1. V trimming: 5 bases; J trimming: 0 bases; junction bases outside the gene matches: 9. The CDR3 loop spans 15 amino acids. The germline gives CDR1 GTSNPN, CDR2 SVGIG (reference sequence). The CDR3 region is CAWFRGGDANYGYTF. DNA for the CDR3: TGTGCCTGGTTTCGAGGGGGCGACGCTAACTATGGCTACACCTTC.

This chain connects TRBV10-3 to TRBJ2-1; 9 bases map to TRBD2. Germline-derived CDR1 and CDR2 are ENHRY and SYGVKD. V was pared by 4 bases and J by 7 bases, with 11 bases of the junction left unmatched. CDR3 length equals 16 residues. CDR3 region: CAISVPQASGVNEQFF. CDR3 DNA sequence: TGTGCCATCAGTGTCCCGCAGGCTAGCGGGGTGAATGAGCAGTTCTTC.

This rearrangement joins TRBV3-1 (or the pseudogene TRBV3-2) to TRBJ2-5, with 8 bases fitting TRBD2. Per the germline V gene, CDR1 is LGHDT and CDR2 is YNNKEL (reference sequence). CDR3 length: 14 residues. V shed 3 bases, J shed 5 bases, and the junction held 5 bases outside the gene matches. The CDR3 DNA sequence: TGTGCCAGCAGCCATTCGGCGGGGGGTGAGACCCAGTACTTC. Translation gives CASSHSAGGETQYF.

The rearrangement uses TRBV10-3 and TRBJ2-3; 12 positions agree with TRBD2. Germline trimming cut 4 bases from V and 0 bases from J; bases unmatched to any gene: 5. CDR1 is ENHRY, CDR2 SYGVKD, per germline. The CDR3 totals 17 residues. The CDR3 region has the DNA TGTGCCATCAGTGGGTGGACTAGCGGGAAAAGCACAGATACGCAGTATTTT. Protein sequence: CAISGWTSGKSTDTQYF.

The rearrangement joins TRBV19 to TRBJ2-5; TRBD1 matches 7 bases. CDR3 length: 15 residues. Per germline, CDR1 LNHDA and CDR2 SQIVND (reference sequence). The trim removed 0 bases at V and 2 bases at J, leaving 3 bases unmatched. CDR3 in amino acids: CASSIEGTAQETQYF. In DNA, the CDR3 is TGTGCCAGTAGTATAGAAGGGACAGCACAAGAGACCCAGTACTTC.

This clone showed up just once. This chain connects TRBV6-5 to TRBJ1-1; TRBD1 aligns across 9 bases. CDR1 is MNHEY and CDR2 is SVGAGI in the germline V gene. CDR3 size: 15 residues. The V and J ends lost 4 bases and 5 bases, in that order; junction bases with no gene match: 8. The CDR3 loop reads CASSSPGQGRTEAFF. The DNA for the CDR3 is TGTGCCAGCAGTTCTCCGGGACAGGGAAGGACTGAAGCTTTCTTT.

The chain recombines TRBV2 with TRBJ1-5, with TRBD1 matching over 9 bases. CDR1 and CDR2 from the germline V gene are SNHLY and FYNNEI. This CDR3 spans 16 amino acids. Trimming cost V 5 bases and J 3 bases; bases outside gene matches: 8. The CDR3 coding sequence is TGTGCCAGCAGTCCTAGGACAGGGGCGATCAATCAGCCCCAGCATTTT. As protein: CASSPRTGAINQPQHF.

The chain combines TRBV27 with TRBJ2-7; no clear D. The CDR3 runs to 15 residues. Germline CDR1 MNHEY, CDR2 SMNVEV (reference sequence). V shed 6 bases and J shed 2 bases, with 17 bases lying between them. CDR3 DNA: TGTGCCAGCAGAAAGATTGACATAGTTGCCTACGAGCAGTACTTC. It yields the protein CASRKIDIVAYEQYF.

This clone was seen a handful of times. The rearrangement links TRBV9 to TRBJ1-1; maybe TRBD1 (5 bases). Per germline, CDR1 SGDLS and CDR2 YYNGEE. V was pared by 2 bases and J by 1 base, with 6 bases between. The CDR3 sequence is 13 residues long. The CDR3: CASSVTGNTEAFF. CDR3 DNA sequence: TGTGCCAGCAGCGTTACAGGGAACACTGAAGCTTTCTTT.

The chain employs TRBV7-9 and TRBJ2-1; D possibly corresponds to TRBD2 (5 bases). The germline CDR1 and CDR2 sequences are SEHNR and FQNEAQ (reference sequence). The CDR3 totals 13 residues. V was trimmed by 2 bases and J by 4 bases, leaving 6 bases between them. The CDR3 DNA reads TGTGCCAGCAGCTTACTAGCATACAATGAGCAGTTCTTC. Protein product: CASSLLAYNEQFF.

There are a few counts of this clone. V usage is TRBV19 and J usage is TRBJ2-2; D is possibly TRBD2 (6 bases). V lost 3 bases, J lost 2 bases, and 13 bases lay in between. Germline V gives CDR1 LNHDA, CDR2 SQIVND (reference sequence). There are 16 residues in the CDR3. CDR3 DNA: TGTGCCAGTAGTATTGGAGGCGGGGCTAACACCGGGGAGCTGTTTTTT. Translation: CASSIGGGANTGELFF.

The V gene is TRBV7-2, the J gene TRBJ1-2; possibly TRBD1 for D (5 bases). V was clipped by 0 bases and J by 0 bases, with 11 bases between them. CDR3 length equals 16 residues. Germline CDR1 SGHTA, CDR2 FQGNSA. The CDR3 nucleotides read TGTGCCAGCAGCTTAGCGGGGGGATTAACTAACTATGGCTACACCTTC. It translates to CASSLAGGLTNYGYTF. Filled out from reference TRBV7-2 and TRBJ1-2, the complete variable domain reads GAGVSQSPSNKVTEKGKDVELRCDPISGHTALYWYRQSLGQGLEFLIYFQGNSAPDKSGLPSDRFSAERTGGSVSTLTIQRTQQEDSAVYLCASSLAGGLTNYGYTFGSGTRLTVV.

This chain links TRBV28 with TRBJ1-2; maybe TRBD1 (5 bases). Trimming left V 11 bases short and J 5 bases short, with 18 bases between. This CDR3 has 13 amino acids. The germline V gene has CDR1 MDHEN and CDR2 SYDVKM. The CDR3 is CAGGRPGSYGYTF. CDR3 DNA: TGTGCCGGAGGGCGGCCAGGGTCATATGGCTACACCTTC.

The rearrangement links TRBV6-7 to TRBJ2-5, with 13 bases lining up with TRBD2. TRBV6-7 is an ORF, and what it does is uncertain. With 0 bases clipped from V and 5 bases from J, the junction kept 12 bases outside the gene matches. The CDR3 covers 19 residues. The chain's CDR3 is CASSYSGLAGSSGAETQYF. Written as DNA, the CDR3 is TGTGCCAGCAGTTACTCGGGACTAGCGGGGAGCAGTGGGGCGGAGACCCAGTACTTC.

In the case of this clone: Other nucleotide sequences in the sample specify the same CDR3. This sequence joins TRBV6-6 and TRBJ1-3, with a weak D call TRBD1 (5 bases). V lost 0 bases to trimming and J lost 0 bases, with 9 bases between them. The length of the CDR3 is 16 residues. Germline values: CDR1 MNHNY, CDR2 SVGAGI (reference sequence). The chain's CDR3 is CASSYSDSRSGNTIYF. CDR3 in DNA: TGTGCCAGCAGTTACTCCGACAGCCGCTCTGGAAACACCATATATTTT.

The genes are TRBV14 and TRBJ2-1; TRBD2 agrees at 7 bases. This CDR3 is 18 amino acids long. The junction had 13 bases not matched to a gene; V was cut back by 0 bases and J by 5 bases. From germline, CDR1 is SGHDN and CDR2 FVKESK. CDR3 sequence reads: CASSQDSSGPYSDNEQFF. DNA of the CDR3: TGTGCCAGCAGCCAAGATTCTAGCGGTCCCTATTCGGACAATGAGCAGTTCTTC.

The V gene is TRBV4-2, the J gene TRBJ1-3; D might be TRBD1 (6 bases). CDR3 length: 16 residues. CDR1 and CDR2 (germline): LGHNA, YNFKEQ. The ends were cut back, 0 bases at V and 0 bases at J, with 9 bases in the middle. Written as DNA, the CDR3 is TGTGCCAGCAGCCAAGATGGGACAATCTCTGGAAACACCATATATTTT. Its protein is CASSQDGTISGNTIYF.

The chain couples TRBV5-1 to TRBJ1-1; 7 bases line up with TRBD1. CDR1 is SGHRS and CDR2 is YFSETQ in the germline V gene. V shed 2 bases, J shed 3 bases, and the junction held 19 bases outside the gene matches. The CDR3 spans 19 residues. The CDR3 reads CASSFDNWSKGARDTEAFF. In DNA form, the CDR3 reads TGCGCCAGCAGCTTCGATAATTGGAGTAAGGGGGCCAGGGACACTGAAGCTTTCTTT. Drawing the rest from reference TRBV5-1 and TRBJ1-1, the complete variable domain is KAGVTQTPRYLIKTRGQQVTLSCSPISGHRSVSWYQQTPGQGLQFLFEYFSETQRNKGNFPGRFSGRQFSNSRSEMNVSTLELGDSALYLCASSFDNWSKGARDTEAFFGQGTRLTVV.

The chain joins TRBV5-6 to TRBJ1-1; no firm D call. This CDR3 contains 13 residues. Trimming removed 5 bases from V and 0 bases from J, with 8 bases in between. Germline V gene lookup returns CDR1 SGHDT and CDR2 YYEEEE. CDR3 residues: CASRFSLNTEAFF. The CDR3 nucleotides are TGTGCCAGCAGATTTAGTCTGAACACTGAAGCTTTCTTT.

This chain links TRBV5-6 with TRBJ1-1, with 8 positions matching TRBD1. The length of the CDR3 is 16 residues. Trimming cost V 1 base and J 5 bases; bases outside gene matches: 10. Germline CDR1 and CDR2: SGHDT and YYEEEE. The chain's CDR3 is CASSLRSTGGRTEAFF. CDR3 sequence (DNA): TGTGCCAGCAGCTTGAGGTCAACAGGGGGAAGGACTGAAGCTTTCTTT. Looking up the rest from reference TRBV5-6 and TRBJ1-1 gives the full variable domain: DAGVTQSPTHLIKTRGQQVTLRCSPKSGHDTVSWYQQALGQGPQFIFQYYEEEERQRGNFPDRFSGHQFPNYSSELNVNALLLGDSALYLCASSLRSTGGRTEAFFGQGTRLTVV.

J is TRBJ2-2 and V is TRBV6-5, with TRBD2 as a possible D gene (5 bases). The germline CDR1 and CDR2 sequences are MNHEY and SVGAGI. Trimming shortened V by 7 bases and J by 1 base, and 10 bases separated the two germline ends. The length of the CDR3 is 14 residues. For the CDR3, the DNA is TGTGCCAGCAAATGGAGGAAGAACACCGGGGAGCTGTTTTTT. The encoded protein is CASKWRKNTGELFF.

This chain connects TRBV28 to TRBJ2-5; 11 bases map to TRBD1. CDR1 MDHEN and CDR2 SYDVKM come from the germline V gene. There are 15 residues in the CDR3. With 6 bases clipped from V and 4 bases from J, the junction kept 7 bases outside the gene matches. The CDR3: CASSRDRGTGETQYF. CDR3 bases: TGTGCCAGCAGCCGGGACAGGGGGACGGGAGAGACCCAGTACTTC.

This clone appeared a few times. The V call is TRBV3-1 (or the pseudogene TRBV3-2), the J call TRBJ1-3, with D perhaps matching TRBD1 (5 bases). The CDR3 totals 15 residues. V lost 5 bases and J 2 bases, leaving 13 bases between the germline ends. Per the germline V gene, CDR1 is LGHDT and CDR2 is YNNKEL (reference sequence). The CDR3 here is CASSFTGGAGNTIYF. For the CDR3, the DNA is TGTGCCAGCAGCTTCACCGGGGGGGCTGGAAACACCATATATTTT.

The chain uses TRBV19 and TRBJ2-5; perhaps TRBD2 as D (5 bases). Germline CDR1 and CDR2: LNHDA and SQIVND (reference sequence). The length of the CDR3 is 13 residues. The V gene lost 8 bases and the J gene lost 2 bases, with 12 bases spanning the gap. The CDR3 DNA is TGTGCCAGTCGTGGCGGAGGTCAAGAGACCCAGTACTTC. This codes for CASRGGGQETQYF.